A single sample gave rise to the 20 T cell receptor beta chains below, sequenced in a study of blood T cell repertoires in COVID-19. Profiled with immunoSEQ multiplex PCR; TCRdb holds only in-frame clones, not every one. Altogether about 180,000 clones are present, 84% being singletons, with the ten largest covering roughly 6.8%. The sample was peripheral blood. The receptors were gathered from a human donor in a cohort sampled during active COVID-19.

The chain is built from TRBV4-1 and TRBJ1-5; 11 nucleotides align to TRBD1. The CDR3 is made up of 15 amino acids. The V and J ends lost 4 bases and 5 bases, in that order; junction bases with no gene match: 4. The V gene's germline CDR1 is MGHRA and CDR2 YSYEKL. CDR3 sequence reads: CASSPGTGGYQPQHF. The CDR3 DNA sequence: TGCGCCAGCAGCCCCGGGACAGGGGGTTATCAGCCCCAGCATTTT.

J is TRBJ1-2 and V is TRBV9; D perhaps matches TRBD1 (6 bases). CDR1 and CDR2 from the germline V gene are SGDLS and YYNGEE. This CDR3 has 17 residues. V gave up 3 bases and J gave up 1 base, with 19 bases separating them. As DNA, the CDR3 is TGTGCCAGCAGCGCGAGAAGGGACAAGTCTGATAACTATGGCTACACCTTC. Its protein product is CASSARRDKSDNYGYTF.

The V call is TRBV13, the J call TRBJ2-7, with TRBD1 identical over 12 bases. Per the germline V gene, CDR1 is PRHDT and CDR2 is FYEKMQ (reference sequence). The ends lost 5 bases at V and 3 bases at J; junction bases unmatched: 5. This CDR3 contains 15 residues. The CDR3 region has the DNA TGTGCCAGCAGCAACCGGGACAGGGGGCGCTACGAGCAGTACTTC. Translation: CASSNRDRGRYEQYF.

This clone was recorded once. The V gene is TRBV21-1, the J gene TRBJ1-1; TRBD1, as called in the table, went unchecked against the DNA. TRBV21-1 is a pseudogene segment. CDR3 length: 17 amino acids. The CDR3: CASSNQGYGERRTEAFF. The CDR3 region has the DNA TGTGCCAGCAGCAATCAGGGGTACGGAGAACGGCGCACTGAAGCTTTCTTT.

CDR3 in amino acids: CAIERGSSYEQYF. DNA of the CDR3: TGTGCCATAGAGCGGGGCAGCTCCTACGAGCAGTACTTC. The V and J genes are TRBV6-5 and TRBJ2-7; 7 nucleotides match TRBD2. Looked up from germline, CDR1 is MNHEY and CDR2 is SVGAGI. Losses at the gene ends were 10 bases for V and 0 bases for J; bases not matched to a gene: 6. CDR3 size: 13 residues.

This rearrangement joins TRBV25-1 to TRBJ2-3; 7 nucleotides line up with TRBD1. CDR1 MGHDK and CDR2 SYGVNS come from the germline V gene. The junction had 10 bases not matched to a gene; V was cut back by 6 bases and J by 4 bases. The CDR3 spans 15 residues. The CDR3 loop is CASRETGLQADTQYF. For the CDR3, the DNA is TGTGCCAGCAGGGAGACAGGGCTCCAGGCAGATACGCAGTATTTT.

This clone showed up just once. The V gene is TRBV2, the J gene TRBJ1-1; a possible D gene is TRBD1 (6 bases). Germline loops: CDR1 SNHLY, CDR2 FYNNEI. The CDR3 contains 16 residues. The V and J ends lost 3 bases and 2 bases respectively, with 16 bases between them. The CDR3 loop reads CASSEVWDTKNTEAFF. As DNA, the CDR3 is TGTGCCAGCAGTGAGGTGTGGGACACCAAAAACACTGAAGCTTTCTTT.

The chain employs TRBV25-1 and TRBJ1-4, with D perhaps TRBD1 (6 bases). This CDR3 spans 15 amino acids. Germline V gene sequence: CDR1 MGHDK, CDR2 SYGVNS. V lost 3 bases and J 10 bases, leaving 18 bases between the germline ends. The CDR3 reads CASSDGIGGVGKLFF. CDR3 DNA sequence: TGTGCCAGCAGTGACGGCATAGGGGGAGTAGGAAAACTGTTTTTT.

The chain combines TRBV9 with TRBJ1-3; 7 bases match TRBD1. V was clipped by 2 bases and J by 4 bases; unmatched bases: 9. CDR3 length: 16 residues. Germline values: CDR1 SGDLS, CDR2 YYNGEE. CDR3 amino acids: CASSVGRGQGGNTIYF. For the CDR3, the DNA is TGTGCCAGCAGCGTCGGGAGGGGGCAAGGGGGAAACACCATATATTTT.

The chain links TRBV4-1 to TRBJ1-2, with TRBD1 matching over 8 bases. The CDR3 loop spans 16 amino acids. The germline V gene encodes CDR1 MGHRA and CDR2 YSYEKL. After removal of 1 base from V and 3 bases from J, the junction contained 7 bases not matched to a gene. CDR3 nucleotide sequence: TGCGCCAGCAGCCAAGGACAGGGGAGATTTGACTATGGCTACACCTTC. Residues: CASSQGQGRFDYGYTF.

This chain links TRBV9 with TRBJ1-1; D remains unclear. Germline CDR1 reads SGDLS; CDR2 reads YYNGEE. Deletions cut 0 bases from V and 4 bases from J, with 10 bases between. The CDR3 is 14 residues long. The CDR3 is CASSVDGGPTEAFF. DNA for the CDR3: TGTGCCAGCAGCGTAGATGGAGGACCCACTGAAGCTTTCTTT. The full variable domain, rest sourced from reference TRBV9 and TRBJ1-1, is DSGVTQTPKHLITATGQRVTLRCSPRSGDLSVYWYQQSLDQGLQFLIQYYNGEERAKGNILERFSAQQFPDLHSELNLSSLELGDSALYFCASSVDGGPTEAFFGQGTRLTVV.

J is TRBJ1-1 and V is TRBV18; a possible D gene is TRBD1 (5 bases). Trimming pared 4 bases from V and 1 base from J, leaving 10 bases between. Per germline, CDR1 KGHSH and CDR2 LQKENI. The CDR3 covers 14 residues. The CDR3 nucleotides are TGTGCCAGCTCACAGTTAGACAGGAACACTGAAGCTTTCTTT. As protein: CASSQLDRNTEAFF.

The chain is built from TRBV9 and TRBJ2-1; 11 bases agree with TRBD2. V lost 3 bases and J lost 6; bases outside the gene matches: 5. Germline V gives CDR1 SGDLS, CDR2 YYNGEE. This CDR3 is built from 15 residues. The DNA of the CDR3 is TGTGCCAGCAGCGCGGGACTAGCGGCCGGCAATGAGCAGTTCTTC. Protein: CASSAGLAAGNEQFF.

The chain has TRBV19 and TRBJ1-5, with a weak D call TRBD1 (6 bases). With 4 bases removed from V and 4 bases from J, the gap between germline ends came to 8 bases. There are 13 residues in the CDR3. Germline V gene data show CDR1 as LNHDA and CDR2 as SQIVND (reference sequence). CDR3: CASSTGVNQPQHF. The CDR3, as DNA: TGTGCCAGTAGTACAGGGGTAAATCAGCCCCAGCATTTT. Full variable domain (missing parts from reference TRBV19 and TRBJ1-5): DGGITQSPKYLFRKEGQNVTLSCEQNLNHDAMYWYRQDPGQGLRLIYYSQIVNDFQKGDIAEGYSVSREKKESFPLTVTSAQKNPTAFYLCASSTGVNQPQHFGDGTRLSIL.

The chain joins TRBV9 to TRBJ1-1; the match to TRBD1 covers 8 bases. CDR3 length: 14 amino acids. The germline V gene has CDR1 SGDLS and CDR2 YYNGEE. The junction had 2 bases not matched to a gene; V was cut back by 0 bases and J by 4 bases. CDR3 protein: CASSVGQGSTEAFF. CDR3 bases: TGTGCCAGCAGCGTAGGACAGGGGTCCACTGAAGCTTTCTTT.

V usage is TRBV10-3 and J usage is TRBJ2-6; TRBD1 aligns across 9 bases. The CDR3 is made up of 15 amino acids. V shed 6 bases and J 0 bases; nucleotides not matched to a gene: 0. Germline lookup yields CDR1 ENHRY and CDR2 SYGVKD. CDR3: CAIRDRGSGANVLTF. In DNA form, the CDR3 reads TGTGCCATCAGGGACAGGGGCTCTGGGGCCAACGTCCTGACTTTC.

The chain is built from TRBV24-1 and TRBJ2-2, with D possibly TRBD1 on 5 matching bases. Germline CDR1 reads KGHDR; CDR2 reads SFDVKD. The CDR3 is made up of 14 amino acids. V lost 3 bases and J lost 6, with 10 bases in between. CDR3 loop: CATSDQDRPGELFF. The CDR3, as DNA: TGTGCCACCAGTGATCAAGACAGACCCGGGGAGCTGTTTTTT.

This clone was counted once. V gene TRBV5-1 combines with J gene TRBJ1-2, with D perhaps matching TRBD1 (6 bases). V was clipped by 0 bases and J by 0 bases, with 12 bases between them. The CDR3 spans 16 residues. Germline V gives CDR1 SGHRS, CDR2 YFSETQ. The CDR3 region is CASSLGGPGANYGYTF. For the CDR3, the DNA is TGCGCCAGCAGCTTGGGAGGGCCAGGGGCTAACTATGGCTACACCTTC. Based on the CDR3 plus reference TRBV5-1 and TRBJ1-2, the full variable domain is KAGVTQTPRYLIKTRGQQVTLSCSPISGHRSVSWYQQTPGQGLQFLFEYFSETQRNKGNFPGRFSGRQFSNSRSEMNVSTLELGDSALYLCASSLGGPGANYGYTFGSGTRLTVV.

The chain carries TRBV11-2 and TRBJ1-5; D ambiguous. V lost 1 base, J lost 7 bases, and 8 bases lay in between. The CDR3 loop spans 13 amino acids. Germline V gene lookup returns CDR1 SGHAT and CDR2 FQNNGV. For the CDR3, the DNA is TGTGCCAGCAGCTTAGGGCACTACCAGCCCCAGCATTTT. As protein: CASSLGHYQPQHF.

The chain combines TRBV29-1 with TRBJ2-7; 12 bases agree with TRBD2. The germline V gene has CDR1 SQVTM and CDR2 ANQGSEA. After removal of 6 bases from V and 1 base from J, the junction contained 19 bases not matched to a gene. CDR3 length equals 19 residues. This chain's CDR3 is CSVQTRGGLAGGFSYEQYF. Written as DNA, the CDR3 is TGCAGCGTCCAAACCCGCGGCGGTCTAGCGGGGGGGTTTTCCTACGAGCAGTACTTC.